The source of this T cell receptor beta chain is a study of Graves' ophthalmopathy and Graves' hyperthyroidism listed by TCRdb under 2018. About the investigation overall: Peripheral blood was collected at initial diagnosis, before any treatment. TCR beta repertoire signatures were used to distinguish Graves' ophthalmopathy from Graves' hyperthyroidism and to predict progression to ophthalmopathy. In total, some 140 blood samples were TCR-sequenced: approximately 42 ophthalmopathy, some 80 hyperthyroidism and about 17 hyperthyroidism-to-ophthalmopathy patients. To explore V-J signatures distinguishing ophthalmopathy from hyperthyroidism, a discovery set of about a hundred patients (fewer than 45 ophthalmopathy, about 57 stable hyperthyroidism) was enrolled. An independent validation cohort was composed of some 19 hyperthyroidism patients and around 16 patients who later progressed from hyperthyroidism to ophthalmopathy. In roughly 6 hyperthyroidism patients, the T-cell repertoire of thyroid tissue was compared with the T-cell repertoire of blood. After sampling, hyperthyroidism patients received methimazole starting at 30 mg daily, and ophthalmopathy patients received high-dose intravenous methylprednisolone. The approximately 90 discovery patients were divided at random into training and test sets in a 7:3 ratio. The research as a whole found: Sample size was not statistically predetermined, and group allocation was not concealed from the investigators. Ophthalmopathy was separated from stable hyperthyroidism by the 13-signature model with about 89% sensitivity and about 83% specificity in cross-validation and with 80%/75% in the test set. Most expanded thyroid clonotypes with frequency above 0.001 were also detected in blood, suggesting blood repertoires may reflect the thyroid immune response. In validation, the model predicted ophthalmopathy progression with 55% to 71% sensitivity and roughly 78% specificity; roughly 12 predicted patients were CT-confirmed with GO in a median of about 6.2 months.

The table lists this clonotype with a few counts. The clone's antigen remains unknown. Base qualities are not at hand, and no much larger clone is one base apart. TCR beta CDR3 regions were amplified from RNA transcripts for repertoire sequencing. The first round was an RT-PCR using HTBI primers with the Qiagen OneStep RT-PCR kit, and this first round was followed by a second-round multiplex PCR, then size selection and purification. Libraries were sequenced paired-end with 100 bp reads on an Illumina HiSeq2000. The original methods were these. SOAPnuke was used to process the reads, throwing out any read that had adapters, had uncalled bases, had a mean Phred below 15, or lacked an exact constant-primer or identifier match. COPE v1.2.5 was used to merge the high-quality paired reads. Each unique nucleotide sequence was treated as a clonotype, and MiTCR v1.1 was used to align the clonotypes to the IMGT TRB V, D and J references. The analysis was limited to V-J combinations with a frequency above 0.0001, which together covered 99% to 99.2% of the repertoires. For each V-J combination, a TCR clonal expansion and chaos score was defined as the ratio of F50 clonal expansion to chaos observed in the TCRdist matrix. Welch's t-statistics and random forest were used to reduce the features to 13 V-J combinations, which were then used as input to a naive Bayes classifier. The Morisita-Horn index was used to measure how similar the thyroid and blood repertoires were. TCRdb ran its own pipeline on the public reads, namely fastp trimming at Q25 and MiXCR clone calling, and kept in-frame beta chains. Entries are consolidated by CDR3 protein sequence, retaining the most common genes and DNA. TCRdb assigned the V and J calls; the authors' analysis was not used. Within this sample are about 200,000 distinct CDR3 sequences, with 25% to 30% of them counted one time only. The ten most abundant clones make up approximately 9% of the sample.

Patients with ophthalmopathy had moderately to severely active disease, with a Clinical Activity Score of 3 or more, a NOSPECS grade of 4 or more, and a disease duration of less than 3 months. Anyone with other autoimmune diseases, uncontrolled infections, pregnancy or lactation was excluded from the study. Clinical symptoms, serum thyroxine, TRAb, thyroid ultrasound and orbital computed tomography formed the basis of the diagnosis. PBMCs were isolated from approximately 10 ml of fresh peripheral blood by Ficoll-Paque density gradient centrifugation. Trizol reagent was used to extract the total RNA, and its quality was then checked on an Agilent 2100 Bioanalyzer. V and J lose 0 bases and 1 base, and a span of 3 bases separates them. Reading from cysteine to phenylalanine, the CDR3 counts 13 amino acids. Just the 39-base CDR3 DNA is kept, in frame starting at base 1.

The material sequenced was peripheral blood. The V and J genes are TRBV12-3 or TRBV12-4 and TRBJ1-1; there is no confident call for the D gene. The TCR comes from a man in his fifties with Graves' ophthalmopathy. Donor details come from another sample of the same person, matched by shared clones. Here is the DNA: TGTGCCAGCAGTTTAGCACAGAACACTGAAGCTTTCTTT. Its coded protein is CASSLAQNTEAFF.